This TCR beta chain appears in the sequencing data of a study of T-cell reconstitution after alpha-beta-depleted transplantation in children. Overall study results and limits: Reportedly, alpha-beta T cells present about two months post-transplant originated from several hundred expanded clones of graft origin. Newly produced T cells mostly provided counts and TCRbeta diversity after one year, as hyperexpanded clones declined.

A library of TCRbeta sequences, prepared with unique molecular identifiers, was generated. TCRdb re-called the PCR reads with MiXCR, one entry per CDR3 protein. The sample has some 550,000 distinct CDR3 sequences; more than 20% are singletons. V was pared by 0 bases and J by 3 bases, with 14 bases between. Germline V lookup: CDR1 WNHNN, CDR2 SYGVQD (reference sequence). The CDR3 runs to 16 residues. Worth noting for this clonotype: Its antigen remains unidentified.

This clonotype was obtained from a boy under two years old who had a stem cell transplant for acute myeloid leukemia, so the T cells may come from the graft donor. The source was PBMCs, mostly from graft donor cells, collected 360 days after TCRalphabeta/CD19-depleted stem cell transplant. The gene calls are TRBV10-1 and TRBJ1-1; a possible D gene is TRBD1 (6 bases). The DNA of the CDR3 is TGCGCCAGCAGTGAGTCGAGAGGGGGGCGAGACACTGAAGCTTTCTTT. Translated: CASSESRGGRDTEAFF.